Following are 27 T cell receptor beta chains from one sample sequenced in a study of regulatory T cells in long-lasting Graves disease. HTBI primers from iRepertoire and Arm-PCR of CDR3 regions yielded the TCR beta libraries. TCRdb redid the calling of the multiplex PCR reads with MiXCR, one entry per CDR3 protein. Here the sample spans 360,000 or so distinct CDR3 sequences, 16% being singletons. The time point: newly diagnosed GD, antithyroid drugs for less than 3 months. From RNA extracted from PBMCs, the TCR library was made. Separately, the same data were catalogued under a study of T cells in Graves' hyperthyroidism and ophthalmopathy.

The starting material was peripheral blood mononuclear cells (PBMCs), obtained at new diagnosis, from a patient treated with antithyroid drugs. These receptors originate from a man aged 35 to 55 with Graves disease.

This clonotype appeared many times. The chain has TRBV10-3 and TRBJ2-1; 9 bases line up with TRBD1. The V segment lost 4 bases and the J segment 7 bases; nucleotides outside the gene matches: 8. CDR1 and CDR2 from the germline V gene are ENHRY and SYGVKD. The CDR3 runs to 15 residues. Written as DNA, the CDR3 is TGTGCCATCAGTGGGGGACAGGGCGGGCTTAATGAGCAGTTCTTC. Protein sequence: CAISGGQGGLNEQFF.

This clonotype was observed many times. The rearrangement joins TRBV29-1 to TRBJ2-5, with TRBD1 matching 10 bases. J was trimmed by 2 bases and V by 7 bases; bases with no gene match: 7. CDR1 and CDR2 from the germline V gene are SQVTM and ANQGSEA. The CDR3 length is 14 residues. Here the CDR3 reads CSAGGTGAQETQYF. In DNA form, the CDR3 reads TGCAGCGCCGGGGGGACAGGGGCTCAAGAGACCCAGTACTTC.

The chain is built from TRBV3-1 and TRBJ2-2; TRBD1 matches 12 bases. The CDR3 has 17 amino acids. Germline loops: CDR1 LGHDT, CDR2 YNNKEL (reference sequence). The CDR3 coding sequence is TGTGCAACCAGGCCGGGACAGGGGGCCGGGAACACCGGGGAGCTGTTTTTT. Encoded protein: CATRPGQGAGNTGELFF.

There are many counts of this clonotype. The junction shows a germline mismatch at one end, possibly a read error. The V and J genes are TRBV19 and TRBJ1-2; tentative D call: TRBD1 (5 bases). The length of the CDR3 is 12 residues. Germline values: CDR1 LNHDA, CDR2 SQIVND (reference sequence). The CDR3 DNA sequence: TGTGCCAGTAGTGCACCCCCGGGGCCGGGAATTTTC. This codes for CASSAPPGPGIF.

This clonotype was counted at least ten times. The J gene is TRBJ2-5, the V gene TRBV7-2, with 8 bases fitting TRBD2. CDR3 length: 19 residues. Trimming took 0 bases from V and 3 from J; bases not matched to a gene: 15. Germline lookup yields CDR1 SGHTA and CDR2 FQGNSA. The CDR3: CASSLAPVQAGGIKETQYF. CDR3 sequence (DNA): TGTGCCAGCAGCTTAGCGCCCGTTCAGGCGGGGGGAATAAAAGAGACCCAGTACTTC.

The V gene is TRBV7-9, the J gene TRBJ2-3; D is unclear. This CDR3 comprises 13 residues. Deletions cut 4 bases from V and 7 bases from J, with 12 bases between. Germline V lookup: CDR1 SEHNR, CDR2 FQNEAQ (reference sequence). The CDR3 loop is CASSSTTENTQYF. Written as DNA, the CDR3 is TGTGCCAGCAGCTCCACCACAGAGAATACGCAGTATTTT.

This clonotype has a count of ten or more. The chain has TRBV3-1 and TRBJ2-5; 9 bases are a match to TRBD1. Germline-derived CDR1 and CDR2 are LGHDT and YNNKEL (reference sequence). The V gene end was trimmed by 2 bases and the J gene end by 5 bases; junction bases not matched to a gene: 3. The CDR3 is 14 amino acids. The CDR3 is CASSQNRGHETQYF. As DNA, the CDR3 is TGTGCCAGCAGCCAAAACAGGGGGCATGAGACCCAGTACTTC.

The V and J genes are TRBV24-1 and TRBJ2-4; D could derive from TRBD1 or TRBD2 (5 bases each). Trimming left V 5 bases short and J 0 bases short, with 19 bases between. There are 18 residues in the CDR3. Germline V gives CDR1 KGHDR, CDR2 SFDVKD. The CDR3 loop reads CATSGSGKGDEAKNIQYF. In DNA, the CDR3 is TGTGCCACCAGTGGCTCGGGGAAAGGGGATGAAGCCAAAAACATTCAGTACTTC.

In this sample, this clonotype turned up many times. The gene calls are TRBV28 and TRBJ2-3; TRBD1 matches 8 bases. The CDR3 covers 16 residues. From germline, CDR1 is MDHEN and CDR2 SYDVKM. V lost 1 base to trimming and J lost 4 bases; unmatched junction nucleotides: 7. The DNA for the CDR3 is TGTGCCAGCAGTTTATTGGCAGGGGGCGCTCCAGATACGCAGTATTTT. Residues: CASSLLAGGAPDTQYF.

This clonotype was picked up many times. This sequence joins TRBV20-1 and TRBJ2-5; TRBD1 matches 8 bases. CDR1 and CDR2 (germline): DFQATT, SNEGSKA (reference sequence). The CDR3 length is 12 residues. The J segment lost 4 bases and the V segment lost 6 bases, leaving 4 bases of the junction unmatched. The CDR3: CSAYTGGETQYF. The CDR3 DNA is TGCAGTGCATACACAGGGGGAGAGACCCAGTACTTC.

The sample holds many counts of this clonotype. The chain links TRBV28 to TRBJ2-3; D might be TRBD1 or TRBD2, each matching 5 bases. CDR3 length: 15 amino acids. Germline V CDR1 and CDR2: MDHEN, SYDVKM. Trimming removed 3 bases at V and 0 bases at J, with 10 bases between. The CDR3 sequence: CASSFGAISTDTQYF. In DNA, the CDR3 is TGTGCCAGCAGTTTCGGGGCGATTAGCACAGATACGCAGTATTTT.

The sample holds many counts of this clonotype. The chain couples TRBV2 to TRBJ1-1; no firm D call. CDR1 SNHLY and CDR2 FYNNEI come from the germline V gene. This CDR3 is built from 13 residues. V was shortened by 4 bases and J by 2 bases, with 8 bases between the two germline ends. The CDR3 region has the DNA TGTGCCAGCAGTGCCGAGGGTAACACTGAAGCTTTCTTT. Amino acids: CASSAEGNTEAFF.

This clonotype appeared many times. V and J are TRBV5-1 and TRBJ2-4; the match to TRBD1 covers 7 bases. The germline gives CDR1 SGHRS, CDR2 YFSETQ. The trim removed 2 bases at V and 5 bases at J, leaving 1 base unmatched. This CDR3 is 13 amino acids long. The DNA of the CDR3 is TGCGCCAGCAGCTTAGGGACAGAAAACATTCAGTACTTC. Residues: CASSLGTENIQYF.

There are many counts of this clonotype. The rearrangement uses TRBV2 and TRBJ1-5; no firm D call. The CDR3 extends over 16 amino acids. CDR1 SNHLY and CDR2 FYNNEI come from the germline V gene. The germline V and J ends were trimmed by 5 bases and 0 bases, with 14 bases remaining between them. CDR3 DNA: TGTGCCAGCAGTTCTCGCCGGGTCTATAGCAATCAGCCCCAGCATTTT. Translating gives CASSSRRVYSNQPQHF.

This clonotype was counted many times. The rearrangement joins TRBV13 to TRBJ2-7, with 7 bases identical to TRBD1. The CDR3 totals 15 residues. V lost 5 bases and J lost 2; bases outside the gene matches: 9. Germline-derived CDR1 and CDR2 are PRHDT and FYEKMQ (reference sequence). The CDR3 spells CASSHRAQGTYEQYF. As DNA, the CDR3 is TGTGCCAGCAGCCACCGCGCACAGGGGACCTACGAGCAGTACTTC.

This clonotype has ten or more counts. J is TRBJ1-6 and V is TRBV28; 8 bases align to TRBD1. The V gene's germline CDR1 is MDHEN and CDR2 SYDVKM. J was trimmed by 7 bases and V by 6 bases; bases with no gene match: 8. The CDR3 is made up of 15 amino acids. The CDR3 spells CASRPGGFRNSPLHF. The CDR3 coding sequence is TGTGCCAGCAGGCCAGGGGGCTTTAGGAATTCACCCCTCCACTTT.

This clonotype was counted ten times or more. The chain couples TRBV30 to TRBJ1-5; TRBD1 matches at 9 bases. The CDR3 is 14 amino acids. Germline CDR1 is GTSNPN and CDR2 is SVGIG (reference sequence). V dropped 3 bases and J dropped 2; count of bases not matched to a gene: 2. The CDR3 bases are TGTGCCTGGAGGGACAGGGGAGGCAATCAGCCCCAGCATTTT. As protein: CAWRDRGGNQPQHF. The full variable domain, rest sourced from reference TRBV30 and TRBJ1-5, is SQTIHQWPATLVQPVGSPLSLECTVEGTSNPNLYWYRQAAGRGLQLLFYSVGIGQISSEVPQNLSASRPQDRQFILSSKKLLLSDSGFYLCAWRDRGGNQPQHFGDGTRLSIL.

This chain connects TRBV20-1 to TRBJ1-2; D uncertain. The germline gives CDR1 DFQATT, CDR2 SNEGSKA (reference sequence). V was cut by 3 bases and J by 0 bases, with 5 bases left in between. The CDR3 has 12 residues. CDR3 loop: CSARSPNYGYTF. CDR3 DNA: TGCAGTGCTAGGTCCCCTAACTATGGCTACACCTTC.

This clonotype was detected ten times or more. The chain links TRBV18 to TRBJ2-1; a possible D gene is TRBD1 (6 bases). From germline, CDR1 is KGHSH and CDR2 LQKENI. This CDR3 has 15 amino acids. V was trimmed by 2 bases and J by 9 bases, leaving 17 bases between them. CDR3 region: CASSPGYRVGIEQFF. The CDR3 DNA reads TGTGCCAGCTCACCAGGGTACAGGGTTGGTATTGAGCAGTTCTTC.

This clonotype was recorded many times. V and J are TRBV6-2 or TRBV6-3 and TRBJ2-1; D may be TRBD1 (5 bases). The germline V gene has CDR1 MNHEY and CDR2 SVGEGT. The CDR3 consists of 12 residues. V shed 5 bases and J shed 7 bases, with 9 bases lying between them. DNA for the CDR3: TGTGCCAGCAGTGATCAGGGTAATGAGCAGTTCTTC. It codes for CASSDQGNEQFF.

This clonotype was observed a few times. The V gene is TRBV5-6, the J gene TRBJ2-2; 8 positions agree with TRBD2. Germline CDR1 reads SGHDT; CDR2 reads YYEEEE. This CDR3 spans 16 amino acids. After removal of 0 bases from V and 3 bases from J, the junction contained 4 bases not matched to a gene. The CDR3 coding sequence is TGTGCCAGCAGCTTGGAGCGGGGGTGGCACACCGGGGAGCTGTTTTTT. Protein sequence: CASSLERGWHTGELFF.

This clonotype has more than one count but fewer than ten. CDR3 bases: TGTGCCAGCAGCTTGGAACGGGCCACCTACAATGAGCAGTTCTTC. It specifies CASSLERATYNEQFF. The chain joins TRBV5-5 to TRBJ2-1; unclear D gene. Germline loops: CDR1 SGHKS, CDR2 YYEKEE (reference sequence). This CDR3 is 15 amino acids long. Trimming removed 0 bases at V and 2 bases at J, with 9 bases between.

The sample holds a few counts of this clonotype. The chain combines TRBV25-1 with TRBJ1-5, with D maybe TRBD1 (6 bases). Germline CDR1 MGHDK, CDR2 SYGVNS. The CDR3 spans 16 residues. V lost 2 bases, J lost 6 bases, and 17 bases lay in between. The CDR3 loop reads CASSEGGWGFRQPQHF. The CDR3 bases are TGTGCCAGCAGTGAAGGGGGCTGGGGGTTCCGTCAGCCCCAGCATTTT.

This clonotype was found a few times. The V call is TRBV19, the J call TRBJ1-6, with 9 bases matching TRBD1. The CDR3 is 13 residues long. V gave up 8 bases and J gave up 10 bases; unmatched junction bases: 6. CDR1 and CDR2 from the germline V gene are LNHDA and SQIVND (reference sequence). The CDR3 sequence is CASSDRGLSPLHF. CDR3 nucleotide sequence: TGTGCCAGTTCGGACAGGGGATTGTCACCCCTCCACTTT.

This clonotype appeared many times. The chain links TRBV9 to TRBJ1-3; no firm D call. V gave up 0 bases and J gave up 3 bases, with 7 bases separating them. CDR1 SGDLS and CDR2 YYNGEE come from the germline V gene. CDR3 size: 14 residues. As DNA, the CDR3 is TGTGCCAGCAGCGTAGATGCGGGTGGAAACACCATATATTTT. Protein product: CASSVDAGGNTIYF.

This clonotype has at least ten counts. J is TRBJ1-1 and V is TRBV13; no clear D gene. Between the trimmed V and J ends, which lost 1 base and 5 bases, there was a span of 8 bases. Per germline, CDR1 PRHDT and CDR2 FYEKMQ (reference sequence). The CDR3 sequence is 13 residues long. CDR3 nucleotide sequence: TGTGCCAGCAGCTTAGCCGTGGATACTGAAGCTTTCTTT. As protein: CASSLAVDTEAFF.

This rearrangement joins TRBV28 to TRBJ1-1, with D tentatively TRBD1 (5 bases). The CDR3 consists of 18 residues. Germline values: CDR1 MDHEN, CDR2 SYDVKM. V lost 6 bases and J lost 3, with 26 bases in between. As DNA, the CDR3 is TGTGCCAGCAGCAGCTCTCCGGGACTAAGTAGTTTCGACACTGAAGCTTTCTTT. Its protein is CASSSSPGLSSFDTEAFF. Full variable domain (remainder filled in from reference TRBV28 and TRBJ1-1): DVKVTQSSRYLVKRTGEKVFLECVQDMDHENMFWYRQDPGLGLRLIYFSYDVKMKEKGDIPEGYSVSREKKERFSLILESASTNQTSMYLCASSSSPGLSSFDTEAFFGQGTRLTVV.